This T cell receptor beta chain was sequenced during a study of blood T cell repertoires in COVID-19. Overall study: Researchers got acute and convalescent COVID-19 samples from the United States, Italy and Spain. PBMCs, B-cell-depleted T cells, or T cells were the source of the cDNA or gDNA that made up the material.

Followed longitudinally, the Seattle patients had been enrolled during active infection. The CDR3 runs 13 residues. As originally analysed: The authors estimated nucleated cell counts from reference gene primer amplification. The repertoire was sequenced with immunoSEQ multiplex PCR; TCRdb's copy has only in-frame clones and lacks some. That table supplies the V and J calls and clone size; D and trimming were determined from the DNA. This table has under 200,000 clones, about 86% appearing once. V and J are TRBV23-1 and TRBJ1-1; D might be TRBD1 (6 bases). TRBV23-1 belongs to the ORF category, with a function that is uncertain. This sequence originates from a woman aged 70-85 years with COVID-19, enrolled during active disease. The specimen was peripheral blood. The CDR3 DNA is TGCGCTAGGAACCAGGGGCGCGGAGTAATTGCTTTCTTT. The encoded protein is CARNQGRGVIAFF.